This entry describes one T cell receptor beta chain. Its target is not known. Median disease duration was around seven years, range 0.2-19.1. Clones were sequenced by immunoSEQ multiplex PCR, and TCRdb holds only the in-frame ones, with some missing. The sample holds roughly 9,900 clones. These data are taken from a study of synovial regulatory T cells in juvenile arthritis. The study, taken as a whole, reports: TCR diversity was lower in inflammation-associated blood Treg cells than in other blood Treg cells.

This CDR3 region has 13 residues. The DNA sequence is not available. Germline CDR1 is LGHNA and CDR2 is YSLEER. This receptor was taken from a donor aged 2-30 years with juvenile idiopathic arthritis. The V call is TRBV4-3, the J call TRBJ1-1; the D call of TRBD1 rests on TCRdb alone, since no DNA is present to check it. The sequenced sample was Treg cells from blood. Regarding subset: HLA-DR+ inflammation-associated blood Treg cells. CDR3 residues: CASSQGQNTEAFF.